This TCR beta chain was documented in a study of T-cell reconstitution after alpha-beta-depleted transplantation in children. Whole-study results and caveats: It was newly produced T cells that mostly accounted for T-cell counts and diversity one year after transplant. Reported findings indicate that, about two months after transplant, alpha-beta T cells came from several hundred expanded clones, which were derived from non-depleted graft cells.

This clonotype showed up many times. Its target is not known. Preparation of the TCRbeta library involved a method that used unique molecular identifiers. TCRdb processed the PCR reads anew with MiXCR; each CDR3 protein has one entry. The sample lists 190,000 or so distinct CDR3 sequences, 6.3% seen once, with roughly 4.7% in the top ten. Germline CDR1 and CDR2: SSHAT and FNYEAQ (reference sequence). V lost 1 base and J 0 bases, leaving 10 bases between the germline ends. The CDR3 is made up of 16 amino acids. This receptor was taken from a girl in the first two years of life with combined immunodeficiency, due to receive a stem cell transplant. This sample comprised PBMCs, obtained before TCRalphabeta/CD19-depleted stem cell transplant. This rearrangement joins TRBV7-7 to TRBJ2-1; D gene uncertain. CDR3 nucleotides: TGTGCCAGCAGCTTAGTGTTGGCCAGCTCCTACAATGAGCAGTTCTTC. It encodes CASSLVLASSYNEQFF.